The clone carrying this TCR beta chain was observed at least ten times. The antigen is undetermined. Time point meaning: longitudinal time-point 3. This sample is drawn from a study of neurological immune-mediated disorders. Regarding the study as a whole: The authors found no clinical or MRI feature associated with the multiple sclerosis repertoire cluster.

TCRdb processed the 5' RACE reads anew with MiXCR; each CDR3 protein has one entry. Among more than 75,000 distinct CDR3 sequences listed, approximately 4.3% were seen once. V shed 0 bases and J 2 bases; nucleotides not matched to a gene: 3. This CDR3 is 15 amino acids long. In germline, CDR1 is SGHRS, CDR2 YFSETQ. The chain links TRBV5-1 to TRBJ2-3; 7 nucleotides align to TRBD1. The specimen was PBMCs. The sequence came from a woman in her fifties or sixties with multiple sclerosis. CDR3 bases: TGCGCCAGCAGCTTGGAACAGGGGAACACAGATACGCAGTATTTT. Translating it yields CASSLEQGNTDTQYF.